The clone carrying this T cell receptor beta chain was counted many times. These data originate in a study of T cells in Graves' hyperthyroidism and ophthalmopathy. Authors of the study amplified TCR beta CDR3 regions from RNA transcripts. When the TCR CDR3 underwent first-round RT-PCR, the HTBI primer set was used. TCRdb used MiXCR to reprocess the multiplex PCR reads, holding one entry per CDR3 protein. The data contain 350,000 or so distinct CDR3 sequences, approximately 18% of them singletons. Thyroid ultrasound and orbital computed tomography, with clinical symptoms and serum thyroxine and TRAb, informed diagnoses. Source material for PBMCs was about 10 ml fresh peripheral blood. The germline V and J ends were trimmed by 7 bases and 4 bases, with 10 bases remaining between them. CDR3 length equals 13 residues.

The receptor's source is a woman between 40 and 50 years old with Graves' ophthalmopathy. Source material: blood. This chain uses TRBV12-3 or TRBV12-4 with TRBJ2-2, with D unresolved. The CDR3, as DNA: TGTGCCAGCACCCGATTTGGCACCGGGGAGCTGTTTTTT. Amino acid sequence: CASTRFGTGELFF.